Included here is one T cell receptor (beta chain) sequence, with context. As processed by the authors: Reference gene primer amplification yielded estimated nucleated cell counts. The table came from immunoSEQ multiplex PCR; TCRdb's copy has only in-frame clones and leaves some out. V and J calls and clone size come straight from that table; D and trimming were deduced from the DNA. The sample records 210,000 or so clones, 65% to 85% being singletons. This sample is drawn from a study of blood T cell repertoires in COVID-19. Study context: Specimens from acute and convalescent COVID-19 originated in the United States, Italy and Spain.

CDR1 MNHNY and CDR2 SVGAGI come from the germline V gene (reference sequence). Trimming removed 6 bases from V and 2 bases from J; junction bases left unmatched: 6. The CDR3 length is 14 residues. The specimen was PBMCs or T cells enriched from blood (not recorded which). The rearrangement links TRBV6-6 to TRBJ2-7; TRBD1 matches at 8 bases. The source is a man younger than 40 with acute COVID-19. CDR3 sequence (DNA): TGTGCCAGCAGACAAAGACAGGGGACCTACGAGCAGTACTTC. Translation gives CASRQRQGTYEQYF.